A selection of T cell receptor beta chains follows, all from one sample in a study of control samples from healthy donors and cancer patients. The table came from immunoSEQ multiplex PCR; TCRdb's copy has only in-frame clones and leaves some out. The profile shows fewer than 85,000 clones, around 89% of them singletons. The specimen sequenced was blood. The source of these receptors is a man aged 50 to 59 in good health. Each CDR3 is given without its conserved first and last residue. Fields, in order: clone size, V gene, CDR3 protein. Only some rows state a clone size, as once, few, many or a class for expanded clones.

>.|TRBV5-4
ASSFLGQSIETQY
>.|TRBV9
ASSRGTGQTQY
>.|TRBV5-6
ASNSPTGSYGYT
>.|TRBV4-1
ASSQGDMSTGELF
>.|TRBV11-2
ASSSQGGAGSGELF
>.|TRBV4-1
ASSSGVGDAEAF
>.|TRBV18
ASRAGTGGQETQY
>.|TRBV10-3
AISGQRNTEAF
>.|TRBV18
ASSPRQGVGVDTEAF
>.|TRBV5-5
ASSLAGQGNEQF
>few|TRBV9
ASSVTDSYNSPLH
>once|TRBV19
ASSITTGELF
>.|TRBV4-1
ASSQEGGGFVKTQY
>once|TRBV27
ANRQGVFNEKLF
>.|TRBV24-1
ATSDTRQGGNEQF
>once|TRBV27
ASSSHNGDTQY
>.|TRBV27
ASSSRTDSPLH
>.|TRBV7-3
ASSLYRTRNTEAF
>.|TRBV2
ATPGGGSNEKLF
>once|TRBV12-5
ASGLVSGELF
>.|TRBV7-9
ASSLGVGDPSTDTQY
>.|TRBV11-3
ASSGRIPGYGYT
>.|TRBV3-1/TRBV3-2
ASSQGNYRSYNEQF
>.|TRBV5-4
ASSPDSYQETQY
>.|TRBV9
ASSAGQGAYGYT
>.|TRBV5-1
ASSQGTSGETQY
>.|TRBV29-1
SVAGGAGNTEAF
>.|TRBV25-1
ASSEETGEYEQY
>.|TRBV6-1
ASSGRNRGYLNTEAF
>.|TRBV19
ASSQPGADTEAF
>.|TRBV11-2
ASSSGPSSEQY
>.|TRBV7-9
ASPSGGHMNTEAF
>.|TRBV5-6
ASSLVASGGPGDTQY
>.|TRBV3-1/TRBV3-2
ASSQQGAGLDEQF
>once|TRBV7-3
ASSQMPTSSYEQY
>.|TRBV11-2
ASRTGTSEGAQY
>.|TRBV11-3
ASSSVLGSSGNTIY
>.|TRBV9
ASSTTTRRQKLSYGYT
>.|TRBV9
ASSGPRDSYSYEQY
>.|TRBV9
ASSVATEYEQY
>.|TRBV11-2
ASRPITSYNEQF
>.|TRBV10-3
AISLGAGGETQY
>.|TRBV6-5
ASSYPGETQY
>.|TRBV6-5
ASSLTTDYGYT